One and the same sample provided the 32 T cell receptor beta chains below, sequenced in a study of blood T cell repertoires in COVID-19 (dated by TCRdb to the early 2020s). Receptor libraries were prepared by the immunoSEQ multiplex PCR assay. TCRdb stores this immuneACCESS table with in-frame sequences only. Part of the clones is absent; in the studies checked, under half of the shortfall reflects unresolved V genes, and no reason is known for the rest. Across this sample there are approximately 94,000 clones, with more than 70% seen only once. Clones ranked in the top ten supply around 4.9% of the sample. Sequenced sample: peripheral blood. The receptors were sampled from a woman of 80 years or more with active COVID-19.

The chain combines TRBV7-2 with TRBJ2-1; D not certain. V was pared by 2 bases and J by 0 bases, with 11 bases between. Per the germline V gene, CDR1 is SGHTA and CDR2 is FQGNSA. This CDR3 has 16 amino acids. DNA of the CDR3: TGTGCCAGCAGCTTAACCCCCAGGAACTCCTACAATGAGCAGTTCTTC. Amino acids: CASSLTPRNSYNEQFF.

This chain joins TRBV7-8 and TRBJ2-7, with TRBD1 matching 11 bases. This CDR3 region has 16 residues. With V trimmed by 5 bases and J by 5 bases, 11 bases remained unmatched. Germline V lookup: CDR1 SGHVS, CDR2 FQNEAQ. Here the CDR3 reads CASSTSSGQGVNEQYF. The CDR3, as DNA: TGTGCCAGCAGCACGAGCTCGGGACAGGGGGTAAACGAGCAGTACTTC.

This chain joins TRBV7-2 and TRBJ2-2, with 9 bases identical to TRBD1. Germline V CDR1 and CDR2: SGHTA, FQGNSA. V lost 5 bases and J lost 0; bases outside the gene matches: 4. CDR3 length: 16 residues. CDR3 amino acids: CASSPWTGANTGELFF. The CDR3 DNA reads TGTGCCAGCAGCCCTTGGACAGGGGCGAACACCGGGGAGCTGTTTTTT.

J is TRBJ2-1 and V is TRBV27; the match to TRBD2 covers 10 bases. Germline V gives CDR1 MNHEY, CDR2 SMNVEV (reference sequence). After removal of 6 bases from V and 10 bases from J, the junction contained 18 bases not matched to a gene. There are 17 residues in the CDR3. The CDR3 bases are TGTGCCAGCAGGACTGACTTGTCCAGCGGGAGGGCCCGGGAGCAGTTCTTC. It is translated as CASRTDLSSGRAREQFF.

The V call is TRBV7-3, the J call TRBJ2-1; 9 bases map to TRBD2. Germline V gene lookup returns CDR1 SGHTA and CDR2 FQGTGA. V lost 5 bases, J lost 5 bases, and 10 bases stayed unmatched. This CDR3 has 16 residues. CDR3 coding DNA: TGTGCCAGCAGCCCCAACTACGCGGGAGGGGACAATGAGCAGTTCTTC. Translating it yields CASSPNYAGGDNEQFF.

This chain links TRBV18 with TRBJ2-5, with no clear D. Germline V gives CDR1 KGHSH, CDR2 LQKENI. CDR3 length: 15 amino acids. Trimming stripped 1 base from V and 5 bases from J, with 14 bases between. The DNA of the CDR3 is TGTGCCAGCTCACCACTTTCACATCCCTTTGAGACCCAGTACTTC. Encoded protein: CASSPLSHPFETQYF.

The J gene is TRBJ2-1, the V gene TRBV4-3; perhaps TRBD1 as D (5 bases). V gave up 5 bases and J gave up 0 bases, with 14 bases separating them. CDR3 length: 16 amino acids. Germline CDR1 LGHNA, CDR2 YSLEER. The CDR3 loop is CASSAIRGSSYNEQFF. CDR3 in DNA: TGCGCCAGCAGCGCGATTAGGGGTAGCTCCTACAATGAGCAGTTCTTC.

V usage is TRBV7-2 and J usage is TRBJ2-2; D possibly corresponds to TRBD2 (6 bases). The germline V gene encodes CDR1 SGHTA and CDR2 FQGNSA. The CDR3 sequence is 15 residues long. The V and J ends lost 6 bases and 2 bases respectively, with 13 bases between them. The CDR3 DNA follows: TGTGCCAGCAGAGACGGCGGGGCTAACACCGGGGAGCTGTTTTTT. This translates into CASRDGGANTGELFF.

V gene TRBV25-1 combines with J gene TRBJ1-4, with no clear D. Germline CDR1 reads MGHDK; CDR2 reads SYGVNS. This CDR3 comprises 16 residues. V lost 5 bases, J lost 8 bases, and 21 bases lay in between. The CDR3 DNA is TGTGCCAGCAGTCCCAAGGGCCGGGGAGGGCGGGAAAAACTGTTTTTT. It specifies CASSPKGRGGREKLFF.

The chain recombines TRBV12-3 or TRBV12-4 with TRBJ2-1; D is ambiguous. This CDR3 contains 11 residues. V lost 4 bases and J lost 10, with 8 bases in between. The CDR3 spells CASSSPGEQFF. The CDR3 nucleotides read TGTGCCAGCAGTTCCCCCGGGGAGCAGTTCTTC.

The CDR3 protein is CASRRQGTNEKLFF. Written as DNA, the CDR3 is TGTGCCAGCAGAAGACAGGGAACTAATGAAAAACTGTTTTTT. The rearrangement joins TRBV6-5 to TRBJ1-4; TRBD1 aligns across 7 bases. V trimming: 6 bases; J trimming: 1 base; junction bases outside the gene matches: 2. CDR1 and CDR2 from the germline V gene are MNHEY and SVGAGI. The CDR3 runs 14 residues.

The chain employs TRBV5-4 and TRBJ2-5, with TRBD1 matching over 8 bases. Germline values: CDR1 SGHNT, CDR2 YYREEE (reference sequence). The CDR3 contains 15 residues. The V gene end was trimmed by 0 bases and the J gene end by 4 bases; junction bases not matched to a gene: 5. This CDR3 is CASSLVAGGRETQYF. The CDR3 nucleotides read TGTGCCAGCAGCTTGGTAGCAGGGGGCAGAGAGACCCAGTACTTC.

The V gene is TRBV7-2, the J gene TRBJ2-7, with TRBD2 identical over 10 bases. Germline V gives CDR1 SGHTA, CDR2 FQGNSA. V was pared by 2 bases and J by 7 bases, with 8 bases of the junction left unmatched. The CDR3 length is 15 residues. CDR3 nucleotide sequence: TGTGCCAGCAGCTTAAGCGGGAGCGGGAGGGGGGAGCAGTACTTC. Translating gives CASSLSGSGRGEQYF.

This clone was recorded a few times. The V and J genes are TRBV6-2 or TRBV6-3 and TRBJ2-2; 11 bases match TRBD1. The length of the CDR3 is 19 residues. Germline CDR1 is MNHEY and CDR2 is SVGEGT. V lost 4 bases and J lost 2; bases outside the gene matches: 12. Written as DNA, the CDR3 is TGTGCCAGCAGTTCCCTATTTACCGGACAGGGGGCCAACACCGGGGAGCTGTTTTTT. It codes for CASSSLFTGQGANTGELFF.

The chain links TRBV27 to TRBJ1-1; D unresolved. CDR1 and CDR2 from the germline V gene are MNHEY and SMNVEV (reference sequence). Trimming stripped 9 bases from V and 4 bases from J, with 18 bases between. The CDR3 is made up of 14 amino acids. The CDR3 region is CASLKRGVGTEAFF. The CDR3 region has the DNA TGTGCCAGTCTAAAGCGCGGGGTGGGCACTGAAGCTTTCTTT.

V is TRBV6-5 and J is TRBJ1-1; D is uncertain. Germline loops: CDR1 MNHEY, CDR2 SVGAGI. V lost 0 bases to trimming and J lost 4 bases, with 9 bases between them. The CDR3 covers 14 residues. CDR3 in amino acids: CASSYSKSRTEAFF. The CDR3 DNA follows: TGTGCCAGCAGTTACTCGAAAAGCCGCACTGAAGCTTTCTTT.

The rearrangement uses TRBV4-3 and TRBJ2-3, with D perhaps matching TRBD2 (5 bases). CDR3 size: 15 residues. The V end lost 0 bases, the J end lost 5 bases, and 12 bases lay between the germline ends. Germline assignment: CDR1 LGHNA and CDR2 YSLEER. This CDR3 is CASSQDLWERDTQYF. The CDR3 DNA follows: TGCGCCAGCAGCCAAGATCTCTGGGAGCGAGATACGCAGTATTTT.

This clone was observed a single time. The chain carries TRBV2 and TRBJ2-7, with a possible D match to TRBD1 (5 bases). Germline lookup yields CDR1 SNHLY and CDR2 FYNNEI. CDR3 length: 11 amino acids. The CDR3 protein is CASSEPGRERV. In nucleotides, the CDR3 is TGTGCCAGCAGTGAACCCGGCAGGGAAAGGGTC.

The chain carries TRBV11-2 and TRBJ2-5, with 7 bases that match TRBD2. V lost 0 bases and J lost 3; bases outside the gene matches: 4. The CDR3 runs 15 residues. Germline V gives CDR1 SGHAT, CDR2 FQNNGV. Here the CDR3 DNA reads TGTGCCAGCAGCTTAGAAGCCCGGGGGGAAGAGACCCAGTACTTC. This codes for CASSLEARGEETQYF. The full variable domain, in which reference TRBV11-2 and TRBJ2-5 provide the parts outside the CDR3, is EAGVAQSPRYKIIEKRQSVAFWCNPISGHATLYWYQQILGQGPKLLIQFQNNGVVDDSQLPKDRFSAERLKGVDSTLKIQPAKLEDSAVYLCASSLEARGEETQYFGPGTRLLVL.

V and J are TRBV4-1 and TRBJ2-1; 12 bases line up with TRBD2. The germline V gene encodes CDR1 MGHRA and CDR2 YSYEKL. The length of the CDR3 is 20 residues. V shed 4 bases, J shed 4 bases, and the junction held 17 bases outside the gene matches. Here the CDR3 reads CASSRQKSEGGLAGYNEQFF. CDR3 DNA sequence: TGCGCCAGCAGCCGCCAAAAGTCTGAAGGGGGACTAGCGGGTTACAATGAGCAGTTCTTC.

The CDR3 region is CASSSERNTIYF. In nucleotides, the CDR3 is TGTGCCAGCAGCTCCGAGCGAAACACCATATATTTT. V usage is TRBV11-2 and J usage is TRBJ1-3; D remains ambiguous. V lost 4 bases, J lost 5 bases, and 6 bases lay in between. Germline lookup yields CDR1 SGHAT and CDR2 FQNNGV. The CDR3 covers 12 residues.

The rearrangement links TRBV5-4 to TRBJ2-3; 10 positions match TRBD2. In germline, CDR1 is SGHNT, CDR2 YYREEE (reference sequence). The CDR3 runs to 17 residues. V was pared by 3 bases and J by 4 bases, with 11 bases of the junction left unmatched. The CDR3 loop is CASSSPASGSIPDTQYF. CDR3 in DNA: TGTGCCAGCAGCTCCCCCGCTAGCGGGAGTATTCCAGATACGCAGTATTTT.

The chain links TRBV5-1 to TRBJ2-1; TRBD2 is a possible D gene (5 bases). The V gene lost 7 bases and the J gene lost 8 bases, with 22 bases spanning the gap. Germline values: CDR1 SGHRS, CDR2 YFSETQ. CDR3 length: 15 residues. This chain's CDR3 is CASRLFVVGSDEQFF. The CDR3 region has the DNA TGCGCCAGCCGATTATTTGTGGTGGGGAGCGATGAGCAGTTCTTC.

The chain recombines TRBV5-1 with TRBJ2-3; 15 nucleotides agree with TRBD2. CDR3 length: 17 residues. The junction had 5 bases not matched to a gene; V was cut back by 2 bases and J by 4 bases. Germline CDR1 SGHRS, CDR2 YFSETQ. In DNA, the CDR3 is TGCGCCAGCAGCTTAGGACTAGCGGGAGGGCCAGCAGATACGCAGTATTTT. It yields the protein CASSLGLAGGPADTQYF.

As for this clone: The junction departs from germline at one end; a sequencing error may be responsible. The CDR3 sequence is CASSSLGTGAGLAF. The CDR3 nucleotides are TGTGCCAGCAGCTCCCTTGGGACAGGGGCCGGATTAGCCTTT. This chain uses TRBV5-4 with TRBJ1-6; TRBD1 matches 10 bases. The CDR3 has 14 residues. In germline, CDR1 is SGHNT, CDR2 YYREEE (reference sequence).

V and J are TRBV19 and TRBJ1-4; TRBD1 matches at 7 bases. Germline assignment: CDR1 LNHDA and CDR2 SQIVND (reference sequence). This CDR3 has 15 amino acids. V trimming: 7 bases; J trimming: 7 bases; junction bases outside the gene matches: 12. The CDR3 spells CASNSFRDSLEKLFF. Written as DNA, the CDR3 is TGTGCCAGTAACTCGTTCCGGGACAGCCTTGAAAAACTGTTTTTT.

The chain joins TRBV11-2 to TRBJ2-2; 8 bases are shared with TRBD2. In germline, CDR1 is SGHAT, CDR2 FQNNGV. J gave up 0 bases and V 3 bases, and 3 bases lay outside the gene matches. The CDR3 length is 16 residues. The CDR3 DNA is TGTGCCAGCAGCTTGGTCGGGGGGGCGAACACCGGGGAGCTGTTTTTT. It encodes CASSLVGGANTGELFF.

The V and J genes are TRBV19 and TRBJ2-3, with 8 bases that match TRBD2. The CDR3 contains 18 residues. J was trimmed by 6 bases and V by 1 base; bases with no gene match: 15. CDR1 is LNHDA and CDR2 is SQIVND in the germline V gene (reference sequence). The CDR3 protein is CASSIAGGAFPREDTQYF. Written as DNA, the CDR3 is TGTGCCAGTAGTATAGCGGGGGGGGCCTTCCCGAGGGAGGATACGCAGTATTTT.

The CDR3 sequence is CASSPTGGRVEKLFF. The CDR3 DNA follows: TGTGCCAGCAGCCCGACAGGGGGCAGAGTTGAAAAACTGTTTTTT. This chain joins TRBV7-2 and TRBJ1-4; TRBD1 agrees at 10 bases. Germline V gene lookup returns CDR1 SGHTA and CDR2 FQGNSA. The V and J ends lost 5 bases and 7 bases, in that order; junction bases with no gene match: 7. The length of the CDR3 is 15 residues.

This clone was picked up one time. The rearrangement joins TRBV10-3 to TRBJ2-5; D is uncertain. The CDR3 sequence is 13 residues long. Germline CDR1 and CDR2: ENHRY and SYGVKD. Trimming removed 4 bases from V and 2 bases from J, with 8 bases in between. In DNA form, the CDR3 reads TGTGCCATCAGTGCGGGTAGGCAAGAGACCCAGTACTTC. Encoded protein: CAISAGRQETQYF.

The table lists this clone with a few counts. The gene calls are TRBV11-2 and TRBJ2-3, with 11 bases identical to TRBD2. The CDR3 consists of 19 residues. Germline V gene sequence: CDR1 SGHAT, CDR2 FQNNGV. Trimming removed 4 bases from V and 0 bases from J; junction bases left unmatched: 12. Here the CDR3 DNA reads TGTGCCAGCAGCTCAGGGACTAGCGGTTCCCGACAGAGCACAGATACGCAGTATTTT. Residues: CASSSGTSGSRQSTDTQYF.

V gene TRBV27 combines with J gene TRBJ1-6, with 7 positions matching TRBD1. The V and J ends lost 6 bases and 9 bases, in that order; junction bases with no gene match: 14. CDR3 length equals 16 residues. The germline V gene encodes CDR1 MNHEY and CDR2 SMNVEV (reference sequence). The CDR3 loop reads CASRGSWRGLGSPLHF. CDR3 DNA: TGTGCCAGCAGGGGATCGTGGAGGGGGCTTGGTTCACCCCTCCACTTT.